A selection of T cell receptor beta chains follows, all from one sample in a study of blood T cell repertoires in COVID-19. Clones were sequenced by immunoSEQ multiplex PCR, and TCRdb holds only the in-frame ones, with some missing. The repertoire has over 200,000 clones, around nine tenths of them found once; the top ten carry more than 10%. The sequenced material came from PBMCs or T cells enriched from blood (not recorded which). These receptors originate from a man aged 30 to 39 who had recovered from COVID-19. The CDR3 runs from the conserved cysteine through the conserved F or W. Each record gives: J gene, D gene, clone size, CDR3 length, V gene, CDR3 DNA, CDR3 protein. A D gene is named only where the DNA matches it firmly. Expanded clones are given a class, and other clones once, few, many or no size at all.

TRBJ1-2,TRBD1,.,13,TRBV29-1,TGCAGCGTAGGACAGGGGGCTAACTATGGCTACACCTTC,CSVGQGANYGYTF
TRBJ2-7,TRBD1,.,15,TRBV7-2,TGTGCCAGCAGCTCCGGGACAGGCCTTCCCTACGAGCAGTACTTC,CASSSGTGLPYEQYF
TRBJ2-6,.,.,16,TRBV3-1/TRBV3-2,TGTGCCAGCAGCCAAGGCCAGAACTCTGGGGCCAACGTCCTGACTTTC,CASSQGQNSGANVLTF
TRBJ1-5,TRBD1,.,21,TRBV6-1,TGTGCCAGCAGTGAAAGGGACAGGGGGCGCTTTTCTTGGAATGGCAATCAGCCCCAGCATTTT,CASSERDRGRFSWNGNQPQHF
TRBJ2-5,TRBD1,once,13,TRBV19,TGTGCCAGTAGTGCCGGACAGGGCGAGACCCAGTACTTC,CASSAGQGETQYF
TRBJ2-7,TRBD2,.,17,TRBV4-1,TGCGCCAGCAGCCAAAGTGAGTTAGCGGGAGGTACCTACGAGCAGTACTTC,CASSQSELAGGTYEQYF
TRBJ1-1,.,.,13,TRBV3-1/TRBV3-2,TGTGCCAGCAGCCCGGGGAGGAACACTGAAGCTTTCTTT,CASSPGRNTEAFF
TRBJ1-6,.,.,18,TRBV11-2,TGTGCCAGCAGCCCGGGAGGGCGTAGGGACAACCTTAAGAAACCCCTCCACTTT,CASSPGGRRDNLKKPLHF
TRBJ2-7,.,.,11,TRBV7-9,TGTGCCAGCAGCACGCTGGAGGGACTTAACTTC,CASSTLEGLNF
TRBJ2-7,TRBD2,.,15,TRBV24-1,TGTGCCACCAGTGACCCGACTAGCGGAAGTTACGAGCAGTACTTC,CATSDPTSGSYEQYF
TRBJ2-5,TRBD2,few,15,TRBV5-4,TGTGCCAGCAGCCGAAGCCCTGGGAGGGTGGAGACCCAGTACTTC,CASSRSPGRVETQYF
TRBJ1-5,.,.,15,TRBV5-1,TGCGCCAGCAGCTTGCAGGGTACGGGCAATCAGCCCCAGCATTTT,CASSLQGTGNQPQHF
TRBJ2-1,.,.,14,TRBV7-8,TGTGCCAGCAAAACCCCGAGCTCCTACAATGAGCAGTTCTTC,CASKTPSSYNEQFF
TRBJ2-7,TRBD2,.,16,TRBV5-1,TGCGCCAGCAGCCGCAGGACTAGCGGGTTTTCCTACGAGCAGTACTTC,CASSRRTSGFSYEQYF
TRBJ1-5,.,.,13,TRBV27,TGTGCCAGCAGTTTCTCAGGATACCAGCCCCAGCATTTT,CASSFSGYQPQHF
TRBJ2-4,TRBD2,.,16,TRBV18,TGTGCCAGCTCAAGTGGCGGGGGACTAGCCAAAAACATTCAGTACTTC,CASSSGGGLAKNIQYF
TRBJ2-4,.,.,14,TRBV5-6,TGTGCCAGCAGCGACCCGACTTACAAAAACATTCAGTACTTC,CASSDPTYKNIQYF
TRBJ2-1,TRBD2,.,12,TRBV7-9,TGTGCCAGCAGCTTGGGCCCTAGCGGGCAGTTCTTC,CASSLGPSGQFF
TRBJ2-7,.,.,13,TRBV6-5,TGTGCCAGCAGGTCGGAGACGGAAGGAGAGCAGTACTTC,CASRSETEGEQYF
TRBJ2-5,TRBD1,.,16,TRBV5-6,TGTGCCAGCAGCTGGGCATCAGGACAGGGGGGGGAGACCCAGTACTTC,CASSWASGQGGETQYF
TRBJ1-3,TRBD1,.,16,TRBV5-4,TGTGCCAGCAGCCCAGGACAGGGAAACTCAGGAAACACCATATATTTT,CASSPGQGNSGNTIYF
TRBJ1-2,.,.,13,TRBV5-1,TGCGCCAGCAGCTTGGGTGAGGGCTATGGCTACACCTTC,CASSLGEGYGYTF
TRBJ2-3,.,.,12,TRBV18,TGTGCCAGCTCGTCAGGGCCAGATACGCAGTATTTT,CASSSGPDTQYF
TRBJ1-4,TRBD1,.,14,TRBV27,TGTGCCAGCAGTAGGGACAGGAGAGGTGAAAAACTGTTTTTT,CASSRDRRGEKLFF
TRBJ1-4,TRBD1,few,14,TRBV28,TGTGCCAGCAGTTTATACAGGGGCGAAGACAAACTGTTTTTT,CASSLYRGEDKLFF
TRBJ1-1,.,.,14,TRBV6-5,TGTGCCAGCAGTTACGGCTCCGGGAGCACTGAAGCTTTCTTT,CASSYGSGSTEAFF
TRBJ2-5,.,once,13,TRBV2,TGTGCCAGCAGCTTTAAAAACCAAGAGACCCAGTACTTC,CASSFKNQETQYF
TRBJ1-5,.,.,13,TRBV27,TGTGCCAGCAGTTTAATTCTCAATCAGCCCCAGCATTTT,CASSLILNQPQHF
TRBJ2-5,.,.,15,TRBV9,TGTGCCAGCAGCGCTCCGGCAGGGGGGAGCGAGACCCAGTACTTC,CASSAPAGGSETQYF